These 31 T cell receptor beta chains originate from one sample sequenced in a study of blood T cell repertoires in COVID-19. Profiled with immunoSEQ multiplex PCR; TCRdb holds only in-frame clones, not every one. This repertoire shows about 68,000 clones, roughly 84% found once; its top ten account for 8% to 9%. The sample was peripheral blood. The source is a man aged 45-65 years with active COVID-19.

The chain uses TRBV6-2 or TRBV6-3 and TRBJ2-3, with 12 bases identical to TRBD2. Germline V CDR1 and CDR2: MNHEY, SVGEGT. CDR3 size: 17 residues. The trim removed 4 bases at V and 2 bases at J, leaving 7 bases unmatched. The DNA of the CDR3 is TGTGCCAGCAGTTTTTCTAGCGGGAGGGCCACCACAGATACGCAGTATTTT. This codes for CASSFSSGRATTDTQYF.

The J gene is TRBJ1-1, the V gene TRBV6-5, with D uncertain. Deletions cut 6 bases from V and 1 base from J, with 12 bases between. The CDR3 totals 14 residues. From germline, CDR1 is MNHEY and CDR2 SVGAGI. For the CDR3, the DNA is TGTGCCAGCAGCCCACAACCGGGGAACACTGAAGCTTTCTTT. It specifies CASSPQPGNTEAFF.

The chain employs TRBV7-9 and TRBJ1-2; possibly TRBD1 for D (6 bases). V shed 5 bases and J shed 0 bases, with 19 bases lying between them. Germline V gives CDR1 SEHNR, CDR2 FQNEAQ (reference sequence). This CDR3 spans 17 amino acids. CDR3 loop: CASSPKTGFQANYGYTF. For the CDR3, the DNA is TGTGCCAGCAGCCCTAAGACAGGATTCCAAGCTAACTATGGCTACACCTTC. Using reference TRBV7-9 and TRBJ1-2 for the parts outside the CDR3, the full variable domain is DTGVSQNPRHKITKRGQNVTFRCDPISEHNRLYWYRQTLGQGPEFLTYFQNEAQLEKSRLLSDRFSAERPKGSFSTLEIQRTEQGDSAMYLCASSPKTGFQANYGYTFGSGTRLTVV.

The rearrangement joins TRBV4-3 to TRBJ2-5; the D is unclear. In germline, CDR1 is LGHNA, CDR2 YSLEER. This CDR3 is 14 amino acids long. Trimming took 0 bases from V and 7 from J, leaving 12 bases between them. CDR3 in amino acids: CASSQEATSGTQYF. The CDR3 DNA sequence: TGCGCCAGCAGCCAAGAAGCTACCTCGGGGACCCAGTACTTC.

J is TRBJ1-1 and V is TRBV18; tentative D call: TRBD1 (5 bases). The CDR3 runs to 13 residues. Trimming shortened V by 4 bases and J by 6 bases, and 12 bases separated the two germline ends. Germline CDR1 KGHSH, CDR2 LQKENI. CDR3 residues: CASSQVQGAEAFF. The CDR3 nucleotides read TGTGCCAGCTCACAGGTTCAGGGCGCTGAAGCTTTCTTT.

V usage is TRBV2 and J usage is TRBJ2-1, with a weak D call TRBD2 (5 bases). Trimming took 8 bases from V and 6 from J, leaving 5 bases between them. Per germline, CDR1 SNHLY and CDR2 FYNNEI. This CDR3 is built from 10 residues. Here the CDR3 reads CASGSNEQFF. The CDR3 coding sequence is TGTGCCAGCGGGAGCAATGAGCAGTTCTTC.

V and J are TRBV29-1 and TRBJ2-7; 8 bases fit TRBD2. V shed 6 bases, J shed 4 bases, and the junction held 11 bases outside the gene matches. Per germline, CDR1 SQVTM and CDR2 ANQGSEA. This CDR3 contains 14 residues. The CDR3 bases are TGCAGCGTAGGTCATAGCGGGATTAAATACGAGCAGTACTTC. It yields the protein CSVGHSGIKYEQYF.

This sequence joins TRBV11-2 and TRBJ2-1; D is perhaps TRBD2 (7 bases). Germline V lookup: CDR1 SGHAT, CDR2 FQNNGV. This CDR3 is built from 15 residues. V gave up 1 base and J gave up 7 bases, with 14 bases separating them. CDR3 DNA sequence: TGTGCCAGCAGCTTAGTGGGGGGGCTTTCAAATGAGCAGTTCTTC. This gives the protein CASSLVGGLSNEQFF.

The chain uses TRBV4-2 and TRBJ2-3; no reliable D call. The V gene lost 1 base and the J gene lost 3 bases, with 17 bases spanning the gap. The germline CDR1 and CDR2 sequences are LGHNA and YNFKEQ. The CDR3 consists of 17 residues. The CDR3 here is CASSQGVSSHRTDTQYF. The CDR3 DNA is TGTGCCAGCAGCCAAGGAGTGTCCTCTCATAGAACAGATACGCAGTATTTT.

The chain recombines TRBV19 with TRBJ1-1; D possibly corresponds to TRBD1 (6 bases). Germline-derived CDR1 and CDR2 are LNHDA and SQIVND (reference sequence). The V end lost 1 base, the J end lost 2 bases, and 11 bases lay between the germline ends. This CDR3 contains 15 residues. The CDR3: CASSIVWGTNTEAFF. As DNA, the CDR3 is TGTGCCAGTAGTATAGTTTGGGGGACAAACACTGAAGCTTTCTTT.

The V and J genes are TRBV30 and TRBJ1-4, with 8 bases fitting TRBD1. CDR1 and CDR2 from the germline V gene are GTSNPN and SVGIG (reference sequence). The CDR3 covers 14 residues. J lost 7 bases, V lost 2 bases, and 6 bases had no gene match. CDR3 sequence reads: CAWSKTGQAEKLFF. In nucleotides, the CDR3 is TGTGCCTGGAGTAAAACGGGACAGGCTGAAAAACTGTTTTTT. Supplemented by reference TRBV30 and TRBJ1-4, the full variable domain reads SQTIHQWPATLVQPVGSPLSLECTVEGTSNPNLYWYRQAAGRGLQLLFYSVGIGQISSEVPQNLSASRPQDRQFILSSKKLLLSDSGFYLCAWSKTGQAEKLFFGSGTQLSVL.

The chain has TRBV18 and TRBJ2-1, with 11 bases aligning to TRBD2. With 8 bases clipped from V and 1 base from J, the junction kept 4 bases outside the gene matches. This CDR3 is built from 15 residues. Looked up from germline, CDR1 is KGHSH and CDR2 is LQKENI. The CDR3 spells CASTVAGGSYNEQFF. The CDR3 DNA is TGTGCCAGCACGGTAGCGGGAGGGTCCTACAATGAGCAGTTCTTC.

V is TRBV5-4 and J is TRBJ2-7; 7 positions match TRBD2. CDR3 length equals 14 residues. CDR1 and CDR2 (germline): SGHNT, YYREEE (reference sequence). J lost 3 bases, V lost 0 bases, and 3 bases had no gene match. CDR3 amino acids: CASSLGLAVYEQYF. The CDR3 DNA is TGTGCCAGCAGCTTGGGACTAGCAGTCTACGAGCAGTACTTC.

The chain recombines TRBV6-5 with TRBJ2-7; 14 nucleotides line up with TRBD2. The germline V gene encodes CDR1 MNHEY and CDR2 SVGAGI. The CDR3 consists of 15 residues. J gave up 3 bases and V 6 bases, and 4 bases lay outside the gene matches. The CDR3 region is CASRMGLAGDYEQYF. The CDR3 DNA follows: TGTGCCAGCAGGATGGGACTAGCGGGGGACTACGAGCAGTACTTC.

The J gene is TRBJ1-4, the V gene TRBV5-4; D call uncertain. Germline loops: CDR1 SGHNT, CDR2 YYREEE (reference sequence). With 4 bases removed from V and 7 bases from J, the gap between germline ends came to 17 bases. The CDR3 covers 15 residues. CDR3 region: CASSANSLGSEKLFF. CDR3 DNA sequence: TGTGCCAGCAGCGCCAACAGCCTCGGGAGTGAAAAACTGTTTTTT.

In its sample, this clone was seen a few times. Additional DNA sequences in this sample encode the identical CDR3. The CDR3 region is CASSFGGGSSYNEQFF. The DNA of the CDR3 is TGTGCCAGCAGCTTTGGCGGGGGATCCTCCTACAATGAGCAGTTCTTC. V and J are TRBV5-4 and TRBJ2-1, with 7 positions matching TRBD2. Germline loops: CDR1 SGHNT, CDR2 YYREEE (reference sequence). The CDR3 totals 16 residues. With V trimmed by 2 bases and J by 0 bases, 5 bases remained unmatched.

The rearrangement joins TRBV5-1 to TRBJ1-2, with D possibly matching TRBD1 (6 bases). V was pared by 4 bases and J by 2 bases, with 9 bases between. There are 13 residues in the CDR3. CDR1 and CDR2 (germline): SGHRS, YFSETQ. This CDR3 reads CASSPGTNYGYTF. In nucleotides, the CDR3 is TGCGCCAGCAGCCCCGGGACAAACTATGGCTACACCTTC. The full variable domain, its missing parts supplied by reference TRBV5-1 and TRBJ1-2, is KAGVTQTPRYLIKTRGQQVTLSCSPISGHRSVSWYQQTPGQGLQFLFEYFSETQRNKGNFPGRFSGRQFSNSRSEMNVSTLELGDSALYLCASSPGTNYGYTFGSGTRLTVV.

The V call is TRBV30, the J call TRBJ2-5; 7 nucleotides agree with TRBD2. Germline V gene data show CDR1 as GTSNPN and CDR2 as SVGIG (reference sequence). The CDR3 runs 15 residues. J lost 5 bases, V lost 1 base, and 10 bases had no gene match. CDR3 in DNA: TGTGCCTGGAGTGCAGGAGCGGGGTTAAGGGAGACCCAGTACTTC. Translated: CAWSAGAGLRETQYF.

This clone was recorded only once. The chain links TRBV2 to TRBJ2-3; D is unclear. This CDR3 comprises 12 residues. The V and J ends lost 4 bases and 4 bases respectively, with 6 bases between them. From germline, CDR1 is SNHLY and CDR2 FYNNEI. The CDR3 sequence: CASSVQSDTQYF. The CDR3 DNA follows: TGTGCCAGCAGTGTCCAATCAGATACGCAGTATTTT.

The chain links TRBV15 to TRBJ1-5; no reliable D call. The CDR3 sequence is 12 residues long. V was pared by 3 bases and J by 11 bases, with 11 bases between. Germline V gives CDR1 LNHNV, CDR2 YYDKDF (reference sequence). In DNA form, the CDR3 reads TGTGCCACCAGCAGTATTAGAGAGGCCCAGCATTTT. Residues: CATSSIREAQHF.

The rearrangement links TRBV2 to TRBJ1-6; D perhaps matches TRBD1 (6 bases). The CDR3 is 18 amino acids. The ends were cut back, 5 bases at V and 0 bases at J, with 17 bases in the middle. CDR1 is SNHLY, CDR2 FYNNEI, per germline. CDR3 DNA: TGTGCCAGCAGTCCCTCCTTACAGGGAAGCTCCTATAATTCACCCCTCCACTTT. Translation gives CASSPSLQGSSYNSPLHF.

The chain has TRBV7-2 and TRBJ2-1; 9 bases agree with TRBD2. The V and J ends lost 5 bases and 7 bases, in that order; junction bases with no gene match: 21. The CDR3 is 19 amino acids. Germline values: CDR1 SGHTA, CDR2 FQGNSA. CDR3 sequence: CASSPETGTSYRRGNEQFF. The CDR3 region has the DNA TGTGCCAGCAGCCCAGAGACCGGGACTAGCTATAGAAGGGGGAATGAGCAGTTCTTC.

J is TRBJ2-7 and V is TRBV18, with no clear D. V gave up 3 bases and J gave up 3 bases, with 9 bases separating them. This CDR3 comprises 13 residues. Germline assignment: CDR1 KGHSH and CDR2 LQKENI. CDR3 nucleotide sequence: TGTGCCAGCTCACCTTGGGCCCTCTACGAGCAGTACTTC. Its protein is CASSPWALYEQYF.

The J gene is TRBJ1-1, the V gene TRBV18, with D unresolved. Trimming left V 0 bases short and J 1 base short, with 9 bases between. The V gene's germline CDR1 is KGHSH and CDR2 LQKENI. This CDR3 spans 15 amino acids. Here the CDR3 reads CASSPPSGQNTEAFF. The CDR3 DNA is TGTGCCAGCTCACCACCGAGTGGGCAGAACACTGAAGCTTTCTTT. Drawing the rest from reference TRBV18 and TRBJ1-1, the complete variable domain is NAGVMQNPRHLVRRRGQEARLRCSPMKGHSHVYWYRQLPEEGLKFMVYLQKENIIDESGMPKERFSAEFPKEGPSILRIQQVVRGDSAAYFCASSPPSGQNTEAFFGQGTRLTVV.

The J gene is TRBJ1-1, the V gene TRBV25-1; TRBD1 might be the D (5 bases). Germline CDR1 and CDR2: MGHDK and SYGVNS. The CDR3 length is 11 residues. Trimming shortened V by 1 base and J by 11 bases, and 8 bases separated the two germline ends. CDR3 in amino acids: CASSESRQAFF. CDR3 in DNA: TGTGCCAGCAGTGAATCCCGACAGGCTTTCTTT.

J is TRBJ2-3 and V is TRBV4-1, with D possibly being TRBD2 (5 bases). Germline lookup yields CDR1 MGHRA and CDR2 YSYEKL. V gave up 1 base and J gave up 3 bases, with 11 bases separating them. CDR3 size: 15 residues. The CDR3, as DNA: TGCGCCAGCAGCCAAGGTAACAGAGGGACAGATACGCAGTATTTT. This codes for CASSQGNRGTDTQYF.

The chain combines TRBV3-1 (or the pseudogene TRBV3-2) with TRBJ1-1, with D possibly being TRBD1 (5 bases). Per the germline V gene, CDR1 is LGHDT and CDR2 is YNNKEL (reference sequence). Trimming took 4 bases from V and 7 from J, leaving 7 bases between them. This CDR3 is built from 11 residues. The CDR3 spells CASSRGGEAFF. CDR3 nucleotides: TGTGCCAGCAGCCGGGGGGGTGAAGCTTTCTTT.

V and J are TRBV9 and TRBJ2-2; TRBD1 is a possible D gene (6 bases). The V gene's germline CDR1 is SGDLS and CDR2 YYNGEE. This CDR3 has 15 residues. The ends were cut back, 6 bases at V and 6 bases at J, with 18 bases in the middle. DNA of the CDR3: TGTGCCAGCACCGGAGCGAGGGGGAGCGCCGGGGAGCTGTTTTTT. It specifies CASTGARGSAGELFF.

In nucleotides, the CDR3 is TGTGCCAGCAGCCAAGATCCGGTAGCGGCCAACAATGAGCAGTTCTTC. Protein product: CASSQDPVAANNEQFF. The rearrangement uses TRBV3-1 (or the pseudogene TRBV3-2) and TRBJ2-1; tentatively, D is TRBD2 (6 bases). The CDR3 consists of 16 residues. V lost 0 bases and J 5 bases, leaving 14 bases between the germline ends. CDR1 and CDR2 (germline): LGHDT, YNNKEL (reference sequence).

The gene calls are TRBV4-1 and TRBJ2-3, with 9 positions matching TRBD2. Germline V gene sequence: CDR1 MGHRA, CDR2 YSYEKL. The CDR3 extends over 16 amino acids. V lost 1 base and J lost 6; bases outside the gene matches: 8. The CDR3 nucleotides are TGCGCCAGCAGCCAAGCTGGCGGGGGGGCCATCGATACGCAGTATTTT. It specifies CASSQAGGGAIDTQYF.

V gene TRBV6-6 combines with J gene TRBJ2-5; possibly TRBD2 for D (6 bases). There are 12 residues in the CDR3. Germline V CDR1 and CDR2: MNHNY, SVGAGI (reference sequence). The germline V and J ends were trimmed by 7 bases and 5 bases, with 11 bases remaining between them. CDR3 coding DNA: TGTGCCAGCATAGGGGCGGGGGAGACCCAGTACTTC. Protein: CASIGAGETQYF.